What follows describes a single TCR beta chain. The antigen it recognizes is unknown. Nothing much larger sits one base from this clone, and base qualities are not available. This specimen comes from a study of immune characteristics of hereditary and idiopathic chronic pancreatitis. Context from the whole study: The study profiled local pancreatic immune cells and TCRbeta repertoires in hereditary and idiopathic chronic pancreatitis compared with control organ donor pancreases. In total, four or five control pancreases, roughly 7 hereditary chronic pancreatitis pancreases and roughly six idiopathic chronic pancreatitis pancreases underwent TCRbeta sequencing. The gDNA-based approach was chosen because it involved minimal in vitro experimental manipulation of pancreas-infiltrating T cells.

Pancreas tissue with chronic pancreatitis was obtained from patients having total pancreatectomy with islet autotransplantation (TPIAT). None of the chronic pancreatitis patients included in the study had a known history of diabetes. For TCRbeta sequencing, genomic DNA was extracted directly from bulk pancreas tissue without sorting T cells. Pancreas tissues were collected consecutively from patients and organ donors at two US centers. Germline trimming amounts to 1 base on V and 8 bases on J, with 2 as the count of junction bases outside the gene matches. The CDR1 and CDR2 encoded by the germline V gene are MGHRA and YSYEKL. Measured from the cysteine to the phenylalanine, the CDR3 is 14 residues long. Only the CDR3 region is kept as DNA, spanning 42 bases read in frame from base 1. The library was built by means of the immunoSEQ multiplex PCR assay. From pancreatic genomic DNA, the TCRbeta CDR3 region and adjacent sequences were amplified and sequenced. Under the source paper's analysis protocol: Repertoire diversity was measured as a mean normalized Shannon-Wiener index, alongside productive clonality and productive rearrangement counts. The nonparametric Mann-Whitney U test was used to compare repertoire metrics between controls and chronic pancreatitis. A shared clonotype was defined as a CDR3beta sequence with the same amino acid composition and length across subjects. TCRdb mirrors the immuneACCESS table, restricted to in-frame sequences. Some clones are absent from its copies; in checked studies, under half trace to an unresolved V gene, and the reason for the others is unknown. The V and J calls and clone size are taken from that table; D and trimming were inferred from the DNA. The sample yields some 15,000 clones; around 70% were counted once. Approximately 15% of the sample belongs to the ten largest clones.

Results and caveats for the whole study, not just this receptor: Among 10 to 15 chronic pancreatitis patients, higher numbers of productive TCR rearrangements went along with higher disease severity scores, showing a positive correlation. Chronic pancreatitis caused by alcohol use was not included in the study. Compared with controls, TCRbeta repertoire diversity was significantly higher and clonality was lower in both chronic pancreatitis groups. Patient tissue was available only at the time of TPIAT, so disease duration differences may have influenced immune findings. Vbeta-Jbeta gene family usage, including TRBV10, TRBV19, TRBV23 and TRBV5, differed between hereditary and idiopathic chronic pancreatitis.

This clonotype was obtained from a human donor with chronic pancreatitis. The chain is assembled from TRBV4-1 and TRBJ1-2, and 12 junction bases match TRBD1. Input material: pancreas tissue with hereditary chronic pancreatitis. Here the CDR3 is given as CASSQAGTGGGYTF. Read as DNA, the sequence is TGCGCCAGCAGCCAAGCTGGGACAGGGGGCGGCTACACCTTC.